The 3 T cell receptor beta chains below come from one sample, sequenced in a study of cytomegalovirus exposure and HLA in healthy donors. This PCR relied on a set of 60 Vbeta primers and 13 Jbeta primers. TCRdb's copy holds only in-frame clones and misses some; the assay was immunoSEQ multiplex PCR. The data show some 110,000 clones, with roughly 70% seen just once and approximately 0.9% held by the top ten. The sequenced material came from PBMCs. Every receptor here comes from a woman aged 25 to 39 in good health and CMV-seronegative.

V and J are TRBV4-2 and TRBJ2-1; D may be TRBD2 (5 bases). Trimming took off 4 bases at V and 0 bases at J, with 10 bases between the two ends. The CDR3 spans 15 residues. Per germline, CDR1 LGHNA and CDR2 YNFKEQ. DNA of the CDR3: TGTGCCAGCAGCCCGGACTTCGGCTCCTACAATGAGCAGTTCTTC. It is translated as CASSPDFGSYNEQFF.

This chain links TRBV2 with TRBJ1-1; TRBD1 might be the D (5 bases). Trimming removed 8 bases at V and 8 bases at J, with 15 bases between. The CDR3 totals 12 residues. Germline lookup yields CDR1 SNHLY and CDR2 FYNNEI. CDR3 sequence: CASGTGPAEAFF. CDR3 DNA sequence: TGTGCCAGCGGAACAGGCCCGGCGGAAGCTTTCTTT.

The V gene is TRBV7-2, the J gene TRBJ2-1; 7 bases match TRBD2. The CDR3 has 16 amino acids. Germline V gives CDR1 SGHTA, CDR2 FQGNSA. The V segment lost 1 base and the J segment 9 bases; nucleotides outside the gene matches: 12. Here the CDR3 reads CASSLGRLGGPLEQFF. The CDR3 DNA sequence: TGTGCCAGCAGCTTAGGCCGCCTGGGAGGGCCGCTTGAGCAGTTCTTC.